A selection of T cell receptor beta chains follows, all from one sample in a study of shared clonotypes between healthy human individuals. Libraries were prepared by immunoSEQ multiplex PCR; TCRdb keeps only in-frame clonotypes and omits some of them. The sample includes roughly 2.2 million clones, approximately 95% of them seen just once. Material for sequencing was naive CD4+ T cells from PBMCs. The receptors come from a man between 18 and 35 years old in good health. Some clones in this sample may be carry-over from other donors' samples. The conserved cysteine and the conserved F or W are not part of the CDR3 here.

ASGAGGGSDTQY | TRBJ2-3 | TRBV5-1
ASSLVTLEKLF | TRBJ1-4 | TRBV7-6
ASSVRGWNQPQH | TRBJ1-5 | TRBV7-2
ASSPRGTRMTEAF | TRBJ1-1 | TRBV5-1
AWTRLAVSYEQY | TRBJ2-7 | TRBV30
ASSVGLAGHPSTDTQY | TRBJ2-3 | TRBV9
ASSESGQGDNSPLH | TRBJ1-6 | TRBV25-1
ASSSGGAGNTEAF | TRBJ1-1 | TRBV28
ASSRRGLKY | TRBJ2-3 | TRBV6-5
ASSPGGSGRGNEQF | TRBJ2-1 | TRBV11-1
ASSRTGKGAEAF | TRBJ1-1 | TRBV6-5
ASSLGLGSFSYEQY | TRBJ2-7 | TRBV5-4
ATWSGAHNEQF | TRBJ2-1 | TRBV25-1
ASSPGGLPLKLF | TRBJ1-4 | TRBV28
ASSLPRLAGLQETQY | TRBJ2-5 | TRBV7-9
ASSLEQGFNQPQH | TRBJ1-5 | TRBV7-2
ASSATGATGELF | TRBJ2-2 | TRBV6-4
ASSRDRGLENEQF | TRBJ2-1 | TRBV27
ASSPVGFTEAF | TRBJ1-1 | TRBV18
ASSERERTDTQY | TRBJ2-3 | TRBV4-1
ASSPSGTSGRVTGELF | TRBJ2-2 | TRBV5-4
ASSVQGGLITGELF | TRBJ2-2 | TRBV9
ASSLGTGGYEQY | TRBJ2-7 | TRBV2
ASTTFGGSGWNTEAF | TRBJ1-1 | TRBV28
ASTKDGTAGTSGSPRSSEQY | TRBJ2-7 | TRBV28
ASRDYEQY | TRBJ2-7 | TRBV28
ASSLQGSYGYT | TRBJ1-2 | TRBV7-3
ASRVTVTEAF | TRBJ1-1 | TRBV28
ASSLTLGTGELF | TRBJ2-2 | TRBV7-3
ASSRGASSYEQY | TRBJ2-7 | TRBV7-9
AWSSQTFFNEQF | TRBJ2-1 | TRBV30
ASREWGGTNEKLF | TRBJ1-4 | TRBV27
ASSLEAGRDGYT | TRBJ1-2 | TRBV7-9
ASRHRTGNYGYT | TRBJ1-2 | TRBV19
ASSQDPNSYEQY | TRBJ2-7 | TRBV4-3
SVEPILGEAF | TRBJ1-1 | TRBV29-1
ASSLGQAVWQPQH | TRBJ1-5 | TRBV28
ASSGPSPRETQY | TRBJ2-5 | TRBV7-2
ASSSLHPPSEQF | TRBJ2-1 | TRBV9
ASSPFGQGKLF | TRBJ1-4 | TRBV7-2
ASSYSPAPRQEQY | TRBJ2-7 | TRBV6-5
ASTSGYGYT | TRBJ1-2 | TRBV7-9
ASLVVPTSAAPLH | TRBJ1-6 | TRBV6-1
ASSPRWGQAYEQY | TRBJ2-7 | TRBV7-8
ASSEWSLNKQNTIY | TRBJ1-3 | TRBV2
ASTQEGGSGNTIY | TRBJ1-3 | TRBV6-5
ASSLGSDTQY | TRBJ2-3 | TRBV5-1
ASSQERQHNSPLH | TRBJ1-6 | TRBV4-3
ASSPYSRLWDEQF | TRBJ2-1 | TRBV5-1
ATMVMNTEAF | TRBJ1-1 | TRBV10-1
ASSGTGTGGAGYT | TRBJ1-2 | TRBV6-6
ASSKGLAETYEQY | TRBJ2-7 | TRBV5-4
ASRPTGGEWETQY | TRBJ2-5 | TRBV5-1